Listed below are T cell receptor beta chains from one sample, sequenced in a study of blood T cells in healthy people across ages. TCRdb redid the calling of the 5' RACE reads with MiXCR, one entry per CDR3 protein. The table records roughly 1,700,000 distinct CDR3 sequences, 25% to 30% of them present only once. Sequenced input: blood. The receptors derive from a woman younger than 45 in good health. CDR3s include the opening cysteine and the closing phenylalanine or tryptophan. D genes are given only for firm matches. Size is stated for part of the rows, as once, few or many counts, or as a class when the clone is expanded.

D	size	V	J	CDR3	DNA
-	few	TRBV20-1	TRBJ2-3	CSASGLALTDTQYF	TGCAGTGCTTCGGGACTCGCCCTCACAGATACGCAGTATTTT
-	-	TRBV20-1	TRBJ2-5	CSALGQPQETQYF	TGCAGTGCCCTGGGGCAGCCCCAAGAGACCCAGTACTTC
TRBD1	-	TRBV9	TRBJ2-1	CASSAYRGQDEQFF	TGTGCCAGCAGCGCGTACAGGGGGCAGGATGAGCAGTTCTTC
-	once	TRBV5-1	TRBJ2-2	CASSPTGFGGGELFF	TGCGCCAGCAGCCCGACAGGATTTGGTGGCGGGGAGCTGTTTTTT
-	-	TRBV3-1	TRBJ1-1	CASSQGIVFF	TGTGCCAGCAGCCAAGGAATTGTTTTCTTT
-	few	TRBV2	TRBJ2-1	CASTSGEYRNEQFF	TGTGCCAGCACAAGTGGCGAATACCGAAATGAGCAGTTCTTC
TRBD1	few	TRBV30	TRBJ2-1	CAWSGPGTGVNNEQFF	TGTGCCTGGAGTGGCCCCGGGACAGGGGTTAACAATGAGCAGTTCTTC
TRBD2	few	TRBV20-1	TRBJ2-1	CSANDLGLAGANEQFF	TGCAGTGCAAACGACCTGGGACTAGCGGGGGCCAATGAGCAGTTCTTC
-	few	TRBV21-1	TRBJ1-2	CARPPGTTGYTF	TGTGCCAGGCCACCTGGGACAACCGGCTACACCTTC
-	many	TRBV12-5	TRBJ2-7	CASGLAPSSEQYF	TGTGCTAGTGGTTTAGCCCCCTCGAGCGAGCAGTACTTC
TRBD2	few	TRBV20-1	TRBJ2-7	CSAKEAGSSYEQYF	TGCAGTGCCAAAGAAGCGGGGAGCTCCTACGAGCAGTACTTC
-	few	TRBV11-2	TRBJ2-5	CASSFSPGREETQYF	TGTGCCAGCAGCTTCTCCCCAGGCCGCGAGGAGACCCAGTACTTC
-	few	TRBV7-6	TRBJ1-5	CASSLRVDQPQHF	TGTGCCAGCAGCTTAAGGGTCGATCAGCCCCAGCATTTT